The T cell receptor beta chain described here comes from a study of blood T cell repertoires in COVID-19. About the study: The United States, Italy and Spain provided the acute and convalescent COVID-19 samples. PBMCs, B-cell-depleted T cells, or T cells were the source of the cDNA or gDNA that made up the material.

V lost 2 bases to trimming and J lost 3 bases, with 11 bases between them. This CDR3 comprises 14 residues. CDR1 is MNHEY, CDR2 SVGAGI, per germline. In the original analysis: Amplification of reference gene primers provided the estimated nucleated cell counts. Data came from immunoSEQ multiplex PCR; TCRdb stores just in-frame clones and leaves some out. That table furnishes V, J and clone size, whereas the DNA furnished D and trimming. The sample has roughly 150,000 clones, about 80% seen once. The gene calls are TRBV6-5 and TRBJ2-7; D unresolved. The receptor's source is a man between 65 and 80 years old with active or convalescent COVID-19. The sequencing input was peripheral blood. The CDR3 protein is CASSYQAYNYEQYF. CDR3 coding DNA: TGTGCCAGCAGTTACCAGGCCTACAACTACGAGCAGTACTTC.